Below are 9 T cell receptor beta chains sequenced from a single sample in a study of blood T cell repertoires in COVID-19. Profiling relied on immunoSEQ multiplex PCR, and the TCRdb table lists in-frame clones only, not all of them. The table lists some 180,000 clones, over 80% of them singletons. Sequencing used peripheral blood. Receptors originate from a woman of 80 years or more with COVID-19, enrolled during active disease.

The chain links TRBV15 to TRBJ2-4, with D possibly TRBD1 on 5 matching bases. The germline gives CDR1 LNHNV, CDR2 YYDKDF (reference sequence). CDR3 length equals 15 residues. Between the trimmed V and J ends, which lost 1 base and 5 bases, there was a span of 12 bases. The CDR3 DNA reads TGTGCCACCAGCAGAGCAGGGATTGAGCAAAACATTCAGTACTTC. Its translation is CATSRAGIEQNIQYF.

This clone was detected a few times. The chain is built from TRBV28 and TRBJ1-2; maybe TRBD1 (6 bases). Trimming left V 8 bases short and J 6 bases short, with 10 bases between. This CDR3 contains 11 residues. The germline V gene has CDR1 MDHEN and CDR2 SYDVKM. The CDR3 reads CASAGVDGYTF. CDR3 nucleotides: TGTGCCAGCGCAGGGGTCGATGGCTACACCTTC.

This chain joins TRBV5-1 and TRBJ1-1, with 8 bases lining up with TRBD1. The J segment lost 4 bases and the V segment lost 5 bases, leaving 7 bases of the junction unmatched. This CDR3 has 14 residues. Per germline, CDR1 SGHRS and CDR2 YFSETQ. The CDR3 DNA is TGCGCCAGCAGAGGACAGGGTCGACCCACTGAAGCTTTCTTT. The encoded protein is CASRGQGRPTEAFF.

The J gene is TRBJ1-2, the V gene TRBV27, with TRBD1 as a possible D gene (6 bases). This CDR3 has 14 amino acids. The germline V and J ends were trimmed by 5 bases and 8 bases, with 18 bases remaining between them. Germline CDR1 reads MNHEY; CDR2 reads SMNVEV (reference sequence). The CDR3 DNA is TGTGCCAGCAGTCCCCATGACAGGAGCGAGGGCTACACCTTC. Translation gives CASSPHDRSEGYTF.

The chain combines TRBV19 with TRBJ2-2, with TRBD1 matching over 7 bases. CDR1 LNHDA and CDR2 SQIVND come from the germline V gene (reference sequence). The length of the CDR3 is 14 residues. Trimming at V came to 3 bases and at J to 6 bases, leaving 4 bases not matched to a gene. CDR3 nucleotide sequence: TGTGCCAGTAGTATTGACAGGGAATCCGGGGAGCTGTTTTTT. Amino acid sequence: CASSIDRESGELFF.

V usage is TRBV2 and J usage is TRBJ1-2, with TRBD1 as a possible D gene (5 bases). Germline-derived CDR1 and CDR2 are SNHLY and FYNNEI. V lost 3 bases and J lost 8, with 16 bases in between. This CDR3 spans 14 amino acids. The CDR3 region has the DNA TGTGCCAGCAGTGAGGGGCAGGGATTGGGAGGCTACACCTTC. Residues: CASSEGQGLGGYTF.

J is TRBJ2-1 and V is TRBV29-1; D is possibly TRBD1 (5 bases). Germline values: CDR1 SQVTM, CDR2 ANQGSEA. This CDR3 region has 14 residues. V was shortened by 7 bases and J by 0 bases, with 13 bases between the two germline ends. The CDR3 is CSGTSSSSYNEQFF. CDR3 nucleotide sequence: TGCAGCGGGACAAGCTCGAGCTCCTACAATGAGCAGTTCTTC.

The rearrangement uses TRBV6-5 and TRBJ1-3, with D possibly TRBD1 on 6 matching bases. This CDR3 is 15 amino acids long. V was shortened by 0 bases and J by 4 bases, with 10 bases between the two germline ends. Looked up from germline, CDR1 is MNHEY and CDR2 is SVGAGI. The CDR3 here is CASSYSGGAGNTIYF. The CDR3 DNA reads TGTGCCAGCAGTTACTCGGGGGGGGCGGGAAACACCATATATTTT.

The chain combines TRBV12-5 with TRBJ2-3, with D possibly matching TRBD2 (6 bases). V was trimmed by 5 bases and J by 3 bases, leaving 12 bases between them. The germline gives CDR1 LGHNT, CDR2 FRNRAP. CDR3 size: 14 residues. CDR3 loop: CASGAGFSTDTQYF. CDR3 DNA: TGTGCTAGTGGTGCGGGGTTTTCGACAGATACGCAGTATTTT.